The sequence of this T cell receptor (beta chain) was determined in a study of Ad26.COV2.S vaccination and SARS-CoV-2 variants. Study information: Intramuscular Ad26.COV2.S doses were given once or twice, 56 days apart.

Using immunoSEQ multiplex PCR, the repertoire was profiled, and TCRdb retains in-frame clones only, with some absent. Among around 310,000 clones listed, roughly 88% were seen once. Treatment described: approximately 18 received Ad26.COV2.S at low or high dose, single or two shots; about 5 received placebo; per-sample allocation not given. The samples were gathered on day 63 after the first injection of vaccine or placebo. Germline-derived CDR1 and CDR2 are SEHNR and FQNEAQ (reference sequence). The CDR3 is 19 residues long. V lost 5 bases to trimming and J lost 0 bases; unmatched junction nucleotides: 13.

The sequencing here drew on peripheral blood, taken in a trial of Ad26.COV2.S vaccine versus placebo. V and J are TRBV7-9 and TRBJ2-4; TRBD2 matches at 10 bases. This clonotype was sampled from a person aged 18-60 years who received the Ad26.COV2.S COVID-19 vaccine or a placebo. The CDR3 nucleotides read TGTGCCAGCAGCCTAGGGCTAGCGGGAGTCTCCCTAGCCAAAAACATTCAGTACTTC. This gives the protein CASSLGLAGVSLAKNIQYF.